A selection of T cell receptor beta chains follows, all from one sample in a study of control samples from healthy donors and cancer patients. Sequencing used immunoSEQ multiplex PCR; TCRdb keeps in-frame clones, though not all of them. The table records over 85,000 clones, around 85% of them present only once. Sequences were obtained from PBMCs. The receptors stem from a man aged 65 to 79 with lung cancer. Both conserved end residues are part of each CDR3. Fields, in order: clone size, CDR3 length, J gene, D gene, V gene, CDR3 DNA, CDR3 protein. A D gene is named only where the DNA matches it firmly. Expanded clones are given a class, and other clones once, few, many or no size at all.

abundance: -
len: 14
j_gene: TRBJ2-1
d_gene: -
v_gene: TRBV7-9
CDR3nt: TGTGCCAGCAGCCCCCCCCTGGCCTACAATGAGCAGTTCTTC
CDR3aa: CASSPPLAYNEQFF

abundance: -
len: 16
j_gene: TRBJ2-2
d_gene: TRBD1
v_gene: TRBV3-1/TRBV3-2
CDR3nt: TGTGCCAGCAGCCAAGACGGACAGGGTAGGACCGGGGAGCTGTTTTTT
CDR3aa: CASSQDGQGRTGELFF

abundance: -
len: 16
j_gene: TRBJ1-5
d_gene: -
v_gene: TRBV4-1
CDR3nt: TGCGCCAGCAGCCAAGATAGGGGCACAGATGCTCAGCCCCAGCATTTT
CDR3aa: CASSQDRGTDAQPQHF

abundance: -
len: 12
j_gene: TRBJ2-7
d_gene: -
v_gene: TRBV30
CDR3nt: TGTGCCTGGAGTCAGGGGACCTACGAGCAGTACTTC
CDR3aa: CAWSQGTYEQYF

abundance: -
len: 16
j_gene: TRBJ1-5
d_gene: -
v_gene: TRBV19
CDR3nt: TGTGCCAGTAGTATAGCTAAGGGAGACGGCAATCAGCCCCAGCATTTT
CDR3aa: CASSIAKGDGNQPQHF

abundance: -
len: 13
j_gene: TRBJ2-1
d_gene: -
v_gene: TRBV2
CDR3nt: TGTGCCGGTTCTGGGGGTTCGAACGTTGAGCAGTTCTTC
CDR3aa: CAGSGGSNVEQFF

abundance: -
len: 15
j_gene: TRBJ1-1
d_gene: TRBD1
v_gene: TRBV19
CDR3nt: TGTGCCAGTAGTATAGTCGCAGGGGGAGTCTCTGAAGCTTTCTTT
CDR3aa: CASSIVAGGVSEAFF

abundance: -
len: 14
j_gene: TRBJ1-6
d_gene: -
v_gene: TRBV7-9
CDR3nt: TGTGCCAGCAGCTTAGGAGGGGTCGGAGGGCCCCTCCACTTT
CDR3aa: CASSLGGVGGPLHF

abundance: -
len: 13
j_gene: TRBJ1-2
d_gene: -
v_gene: TRBV12-3/TRBV12-4
CDR3nt: TGTGCCAGCACCTGGATGGGAAACTATGGCTACACCTTC
CDR3aa: CASTWMGNYGYTF

abundance: -
len: 16
j_gene: TRBJ2-7
d_gene: -
v_gene: TRBV6-6
CDR3nt: TGTGCCAGCAGTTACTCAACCGCGGGACTGATCTACGAGCAGTACTTC
CDR3aa: CASSYSTAGLIYEQYF

abundance: -
len: 13
j_gene: TRBJ2-7
d_gene: -
v_gene: TRBV7-9
CDR3nt: TGTGCCAGCAGCCCCAGGGTATCCCTCGAGCAGTACTTC
CDR3aa: CASSPRVSLEQYF

abundance: -
len: 14
j_gene: TRBJ2-7
d_gene: -
v_gene: TRBV30
CDR3nt: TGTGCCTGGAGTGCCTGGACAGTCCCTTACGAGCAGTACTTC
CDR3aa: CAWSAWTVPYEQYF

abundance: -
len: 16
j_gene: TRBJ2-1
d_gene: TRBD2
v_gene: TRBV14
CDR3nt: TGTGCCAGCAGCCTTCCGGGACTAGCGTTTCGGAATGAGCAGTTCTTC
CDR3aa: CASSLPGLAFRNEQFF

abundance: -
len: 20
j_gene: TRBJ2-2
d_gene: TRBD2
v_gene: TRBV5-1
CDR3nt: TGCGCCAGCACCCCATTGGGGCTGAGCGGGGGGGCAATTCGAACCGGGGAGCTGTTTTTT
CDR3aa: CASTPLGLSGGAIRTGELFF

abundance: -
len: 17
j_gene: TRBJ2-1
d_gene: TRBD2
v_gene: TRBV9
CDR3nt: TGTGCCAGCAGCGCCGCCCGGGGGGGGCGCGTATACAATGAGCAGTTCTTC
CDR3aa: CASSAARGGRVYNEQFF

abundance: -
len: 16
j_gene: TRBJ1-5
d_gene: -
v_gene: TRBV27
CDR3nt: TGTGCCAGCAGTCCCTATCGACAGTATGGCAATCAGCCCCAGCATTTT
CDR3aa: CASSPYRQYGNQPQHF

abundance: -
len: 15
j_gene: TRBJ2-7
d_gene: -
v_gene: TRBV6-2/TRBV6-3
CDR3nt: TGTGCCAGCAGCTTACAGGGTCCCCCTTCCTACGAGCAGTACTTC
CDR3aa: CASSLQGPPSYEQYF

abundance: -
len: 11
j_gene: TRBJ2-7
d_gene: -
v_gene: TRBV28
CDR3nt: TGTGCCAGCAGTATGACCTACGAGCAGTACTTC
CDR3aa: CASSMTYEQYF

abundance: once
len: 14
j_gene: TRBJ2-1
d_gene: -
v_gene: TRBV28
CDR3nt: TGTGCCAGCAGTTTCCTCGTGCAGGCCCAGGGGCAGTTCTTC
CDR3aa: CASSFLVQAQGQFF

abundance: -
len: 17
j_gene: TRBJ1-1
d_gene: -
v_gene: TRBV29-1
CDR3nt: TGCAGCGTTGAAGAAATAGGAAAAAAGTTGCCCGGTAGAGAAGCTTTCTTT
CDR3aa: CSVEEIGKKLPGREAFF

abundance: -
len: 11
j_gene: TRBJ1-2
d_gene: TRBD1
v_gene: TRBV6-5
CDR3nt: TGTGCCACCCGACAGGGGTATGGCTACACCTTC
CDR3aa: CATRQGYGYTF

abundance: -
len: 16
j_gene: TRBJ1-2
d_gene: -
v_gene: TRBV3-1/TRBV3-2
CDR3nt: TGTGCCAGCAGCCAAGCTGGCAGCTTCATGGCCTATGGCTACACCTTC
CDR3aa: CASSQAGSFMAYGYTF

abundance: -
len: 17
j_gene: TRBJ1-2
d_gene: TRBD1
v_gene: TRBV6-2/TRBV6-3
CDR3nt: TGTGCCAGCAGTTACGGGGCAGGGGGCGCCTCGAGGGATGGCTACACCTTC
CDR3aa: CASSYGAGGASRDGYTF

abundance: -
len: 15
j_gene: TRBJ2-3
d_gene: TRBD1
v_gene: TRBV6-5
CDR3nt: TGTGCCAGCAGCCGACAGGGTAAGGGCACAGATACGCAGTATTTT
CDR3aa: CASSRQGKGTDTQYF

abundance: -
len: 16
j_gene: TRBJ1-1
d_gene: -
v_gene: TRBV21-1
CDR3nt: TGTGCCAGCAGCGGACCGTGGGGCAGGGGGCCCACTGAAGCTTTCTTT
CDR3aa: CASSGPWGRGPTEAFF

abundance: -
len: 13
j_gene: TRBJ1-5
d_gene: -
v_gene: TRBV20-1
CDR3nt: TGCAGTGCTAGTGACAATAGCAATCAGCCCCAGCATTTT
CDR3aa: CSASDNSNQPQHF